Each of the 18 T cell receptor beta chains below was sequenced from the same sample in a study of identical twins (TCRdb year 2016). Library method: 5' RACE. Sequencing was carried out with an Illumina HiSeq 2000. TCRdb reran the public reads through fastp at Q25 and MiXCR, keeping productive beta chains. For every CDR3 protein sequence, its rows merge into one entry that carries the most common genes and DNA. The sample includes roughly 1,500,000 distinct CDR3 sequences, with less than 35% observed a single time. Clones ranked in the top ten supply under 0.35% of the sample. Sequenced sample: cord blood. Receptors were obtained from a newborn girl in good health.

This clonotype was seen a handful of times. The gene calls are TRBV11-2 and TRBJ2-1; 7 bases agree with TRBD2. Germline lookup yields CDR1 SGHAT and CDR2 FQNNGV. This CDR3 is built from 15 residues. Trimming removed 6 bases from V and 6 bases from J; junction bases left unmatched: 11. As DNA, the CDR3 is TGTGCCAGCAGACCTGGACTAGAGTGGAGCAATGAGCAGTTCTTC. It yields the protein CASRPGLEWSNEQFF.

The chain couples TRBV19 to TRBJ2-3; 9 nucleotides match TRBD2. Losses at the gene ends were 3 bases for V and 3 bases for J; bases not matched to a gene: 4. The CDR3 covers 15 residues. The V gene's germline CDR1 is LNHDA and CDR2 SQIVND (reference sequence). CDR3: CASSIGSGRTDTQYF. CDR3 DNA: TGTGCCAGTAGTATCGGTAGCGGGAGAACAGATACGCAGTATTTT.

A few counts support this clonotype. Written as DNA, the CDR3 is TGTGCCAGCAGTTTACGGAAGACCGGGGCCAATGAGCAGTTCTTC. Translation gives CASSLRKTGANEQFF. V and J are TRBV12-3 or TRBV12-4 and TRBJ2-1, with D perhaps assigned TRBD1 or TRBD2 (5 bases each). Trimming left V 2 bases short and J 6 bases short, with 14 bases between. The CDR3 length is 15 residues.

The CDR3 region is CSARVGVNYGYTF. DNA for the CDR3: TGCAGTGCTAGAGTGGGAGTAAACTATGGCTACACCTTC. The J gene is TRBJ1-2, the V gene TRBV20-1; D not resolved. The CDR3 loop spans 13 amino acids. V was clipped by 1 base and J by 2 bases, with 8 bases between them. Per germline, CDR1 DFQATT and CDR2 SNEGSKA (reference sequence).

This clonotype was counted only a few times. The rearrangement links TRBV5-5 to TRBJ1-2; D is possibly TRBD1 (5 bases). The CDR3 runs 14 residues. The V gene's germline CDR1 is SGHKS and CDR2 YYEKEE (reference sequence). Trimming took off 0 bases at V and 4 bases at J, with 10 bases between the two ends. CDR3 coding DNA: TGTGCCAGCAGCTTGGCGACAGTCCCCTATGGCTACACCTTC. Protein sequence: CASSLATVPYGYTF.

This clonotype showed up just a few times. The chain is built from TRBV18 and TRBJ2-5; perhaps D is TRBD1 or TRBD2 (6 bases each). Trimming removed 4 bases at V and 5 bases at J, with 14 bases between. Germline V CDR1 and CDR2: KGHSH, LQKENI. The CDR3 totals 14 residues. CDR3 residues: CASSLHQGRETQYF. In DNA form, the CDR3 reads TGTGCCAGCTCACTGCATCAGGGGAGGGAGACCCAGTACTTC.

There are a few counts of this clonotype. This likely reflects a read error, since a far larger clone is one base away. The chain recombines TRBV25-1 with TRBJ1-2; maybe TRBD1 (5 bases). In germline, CDR1 is MGHDK, CDR2 SYGVNS. This CDR3 spans 11 amino acids. V was shortened by 6 bases and J by 5 bases, with 7 bases between the two germline ends. The chain's CDR3 is CASRSGYGYTF. DNA for the CDR3: TGTGCCAGCAGGTCAGGGTATGGCTACACCTTC.

The table lists this clonotype with a few counts. J is TRBJ1-2 and V is TRBV10-3; TRBD1 aligns across 8 bases. Trimming removed 3 bases from V and 5 bases from J; junction bases left unmatched: 8. Germline CDR1 ENHRY, CDR2 SYGVKD. The CDR3 is made up of 15 amino acids. The CDR3 reads CAISEGRGRSYGYTF. The CDR3 DNA reads TGTGCCATCAGTGAAGGCAGGGGGCGTTCTTATGGCTACACCTTC.

This clonotype was recorded a few times. J is TRBJ1-1 and V is TRBV9; 10 positions match TRBD1. Germline CDR1 and CDR2: SGDLS and YYNGEE. The trim removed 0 bases at V and 4 bases at J, leaving 9 bases unmatched. The CDR3 contains 17 residues. CDR3 sequence: CASSVGVTGGRRTEAFF. As DNA, the CDR3 is TGTGCCAGCAGCGTAGGTGTGACAGGGGGCCGTCGCACTGAAGCTTTCTTT.

The J gene is TRBJ2-5, the V gene TRBV12-3 or TRBV12-4; 7 bases align to TRBD2. The CDR3 has 16 residues. The V gene end was trimmed by 2 bases and the J gene end by 0 bases; junction bases not matched to a gene: 6. The CDR3 nucleotides are TGTGCCAGCAGTTTACTGGGTCGGGGGGACCAAGAGACCCAGTACTTC. Amino acid sequence: CASSLLGRGDQETQYF.

This chain connects TRBV5-1 to TRBJ2-5; D remains unclear. The CDR3 consists of 16 residues. CDR1 is SGHRS, CDR2 YFSETQ, per germline. With 0 bases removed from V and 2 bases from J, the gap between germline ends came to 14 bases. The CDR3 DNA is TGCGCCAGCAGCTTGGCCGTCCCCGGCCTACAAGAGACCCAGTACTTC. Protein: CASSLAVPGLQETQYF.

The chain combines TRBV18 with TRBJ2-5, with 11 bases identical to TRBD2. This CDR3 region has 18 residues. V lost 4 bases to trimming and J lost 3 bases; unmatched junction nucleotides: 13. CDR1 is KGHSH and CDR2 is LQKENI in the germline V gene. CDR3: CASSLRLAGPTSKETQYF. The CDR3 bases are TGTGCCAGCTCACTGAGACTAGCGGGACCCACTTCAAAAGAGACCCAGTACTTC.

This clonotype appeared once. This chain connects TRBV20-1 to TRBJ2-2, with TRBD2 matching over 10 bases. The CDR3 extends over 17 amino acids. The V gene end was trimmed by 0 bases and the J gene end by 6 bases; junction bases not matched to a gene: 10. Per germline, CDR1 DFQATT and CDR2 SNEGSKA (reference sequence). The CDR3 loop reads CSARDPNSGGFSGELFF. In DNA, the CDR3 is TGCAGTGCTAGAGATCCCAATAGCGGGGGGTTTTCCGGGGAGCTGTTTTTT.

The V gene is TRBV20-1, the J gene TRBJ2-1, with D unresolved. V lost 6 bases and J lost 1, with 19 bases in between. Germline CDR1 and CDR2: DFQATT and SNEGSKA (reference sequence). The CDR3 contains 16 residues. The CDR3 region has the DNA TGCAGTGCCATAAAAAGGATACGGAAGTCCTACAATGAGCAGTTCTTC. Amino acids: CSAIKRIRKSYNEQFF.

This clonotype was picked up a small number of times. The DNA for the CDR3 is TGCGCCAGCAGCGTCGAGCGGGAGATCATTGAGCAGTTCTTC. Residues: CASSVEREIIEQFF. The J gene is TRBJ2-1, the V gene TRBV5-1; 8 bases align to TRBD2. The germline V gene encodes CDR1 SGHRS and CDR2 YFSETQ. The CDR3 is 14 residues long. Trimming at V came to 4 bases and at J to 9 bases, leaving 9 bases not matched to a gene.

The chain links TRBV6-1 to TRBJ1-2, with D possibly being TRBD1 (6 bases). The CDR3 contains 14 residues. From germline, CDR1 is MNHNS and CDR2 SASEGT. The V end was cut by 6 bases, the J end by 3 bases, with 14 bases between. CDR3 DNA: TGTGCCAGCAGAATAGACAGGATTTACTATGGCTACACCTTC. Its protein product is CASRIDRIYYGYTF.

The V and J genes are TRBV10-3 and TRBJ1-2, with D unclear. V gave up 10 bases and J gave up 3 bases, with 12 bases separating them. This CDR3 is 12 amino acids long. Germline V gene sequence: CDR1 ENHRY, CDR2 SYGVKD. Written as DNA, the CDR3 is TGTGCCACCCGGGCTGGGGACTATGGCTACACCTTC. It specifies CATRAGDYGYTF.

In this sample, this clonotype turned up a few times. A junction end diverges from the germline sequence, so it may reflect a read error. The chain has TRBV28 and TRBJ2-5; the match to TRBD1 covers 12 bases. Germline CDR1 and CDR2: MDHEN and SYDVKM. CDR3 size: 21 residues. CDR3 nucleotide sequence: TGTGCCGGCAGTACGGGACAGGGGGCTTTCGGCGGGATGATTTACCAAGAGACCCAGTACTTC. Translation: CAGSTGQGAFGGMIYQETQYF.